This is a list of T cell receptor beta chains from one sample in a study of cytomegalovirus exposure and HLA in healthy donors. Only in-frame clones appear in the TCRdb table, and some are missing; sequencing was by immunoSEQ multiplex PCR. The sample shows around 150,000 clones, around 83% of them seen only once. The sample comprised PBMCs. The receptors here all came from a man aged 40-55 years in good health and CMV-seropositive. Each CDR3 is given with its conserved first and last residue. A D gene is named only where the DNA matches it firmly. The size of a clone is reported for some rows only, either as once, few or many, or as a class for expanded clones.

v_call,d_call,j_call,clone_size,cdr3_aa,cdr3_nt
TRBV5-4,TRBD2,TRBJ2-7,few,CASSSGLAGAAYEQYF,TGTGCCAGCAGCTCCGGACTAGCGGGGGCCGCCTACGAGCAGTACTTC
TRBV18,.,TRBJ1-6,.,CASSPPQVASRHSPLHF,TGTGCCAGCTCACCACCTCAAGTAGCCTCAAGGCATTCACCCCTCCACTTT
TRBV5-4,TRBD1,TRBJ2-1,.,CASSRTGGSNNEQFF,TGTGCCAGCAGCCGGACAGGGGGCTCTAACAATGAGCAGTTCTTC
TRBV25-1,.,TRBJ2-3,once,CASSDPREADTQYF,TGTGCCAGCAGTGACCCGAGGGAGGCAGATACGCAGTATTTT
TRBV7-6,.,TRBJ2-3,.,CASSAPGILSTDTQYF,TGTGCCAGCAGCGCCCCGGGGATTTTAAGCACAGATACGCAGTATTTT
TRBV12-5,.,TRBJ1-5,once,CASGAQPQHF,TGTGCTAGTGGAGCTCAGCCCCAGCATTTT
TRBV6-6,TRBD1,TRBJ2-1,.,CASISAGGFDEQFF,TGTGCCAGCATCTCGGCAGGGGGCTTCGATGAGCAGTTCTTC
TRBV30,TRBD2,TRBJ2-1,.,CAWSASLAGYNEQFF,TGTGCCTGGAGTGCTTCGCTAGCGGGATACAATGAGCAGTTCTTC
TRBV27,.,TRBJ2-5,.,CASSAPTDQETQYF,TGTGCCAGCAGTGCCCCGACAGACCAAGAGACCCAGTACTTC
TRBV7-2,.,TRBJ1-1,once,CASSLALHIGGAANTEAFF,TGTGCCAGCAGCTTAGCGCTCCATATCGGCGGTGCAGCGAACACTGAAGCTTTCTTT
TRBV19,TRBD1,TRBJ2-2,.,CASARTGPTGELFF,TGTGCCAGTGCCCGGACAGGACCTACCGGGGAGCTGTTTTTT
TRBV5-1,.,TRBJ1-5,.,CASSLGHPNQPQHF,TGCGCCAGCAGCTTGGGGCACCCCAATCAGCCCCAGCATTTT
TRBV2,TRBD1,TRBJ1-1,once,CASGTDMNTEAFF,TGTGCCAGCGGGACAGATATGAACACTGAAGCTTTCTTT
TRBV5-1,.,TRBJ2-5,.,CASSLLPGQETQYF,TGCGCCAGCAGCTTACTCCCGGGCCAAGAGACCCAGTACTTC
TRBV30,.,TRBJ2-7,once,CAWSPGHGTYEQYF,TGTGCCTGGAGTCCGGGACACGGAACCTACGAGCAGTACTTC
TRBV7-8,TRBD1,TRBJ2-7,few,CASSSYSGQGDLYEQYF,TGTGCCAGCAGCTCATACAGCGGACAGGGAGATCTCTACGAGCAGTACTTC
TRBV6-5,.,TRBJ1-3,.,CASGQQGPGNTIYF,TGTGCCAGCGGCCAACAGGGCCCTGGAAACACCATATATTTT